The 14 T cell receptor beta chains reported below all come from one sample, sequenced in a study of cytomegalovirus exposure and HLA in healthy donors. Generated by immunoSEQ multiplex PCR, the TCRdb table keeps only in-frame clones and is missing some. The sample lists approximately 120,000 clones; 85% to 90% were seen once. Sequenced: PBMCs. The receptors derive from a woman under 30 in good health and CMV-seronegative.

The rearrangement joins TRBV6-1 to TRBJ1-5; the match to TRBD1 covers 12 bases. CDR3 length: 20 residues. Germline-derived CDR1 and CDR2 are MNHNS and SASEGT. V was clipped by 2 bases and J by 2 bases; unmatched bases: 13. In nucleotides, the CDR3 is TGTGCCAGCAGTGAATGGTATAGGGGACAGGGGGCGATCGGCAATCAGCCCCAGCATTTT. Translating gives CASSEWYRGQGAIGNQPQHF.

The V call is TRBV27, the J call TRBJ2-1; 12 nucleotides line up with TRBD1. CDR3 length: 16 amino acids. Germline V gene sequence: CDR1 MNHEY, CDR2 SMNVEV (reference sequence). Losses at the gene ends were 7 bases for V and 7 bases for J; bases not matched to a gene: 11. CDR3: CASTRRGTGGYNEQFF. CDR3 sequence (DNA): TGTGCCAGCACCCGGCGCGGGACAGGGGGCTATAATGAGCAGTTCTTC.

V usage is TRBV19 and J usage is TRBJ2-3; tentative D call: TRBD1 (5 bases). Trimming took 8 bases from V and 0 from J, leaving 12 bases between them. CDR3 length: 14 amino acids. Germline V gives CDR1 LNHDA, CDR2 SQIVND (reference sequence). The CDR3 is CASSTGPSTDTQYF. In nucleotides, the CDR3 is TGTGCCAGTTCCACAGGCCCTAGCACAGATACGCAGTATTTT.

The V gene is TRBV4-2, the J gene TRBJ2-1; TRBD2 agrees at 7 bases. This CDR3 has 15 residues. The V and J ends lost 4 bases and 5 bases, in that order; junction bases with no gene match: 8. The V gene's germline CDR1 is LGHNA and CDR2 YNFKEQ. The CDR3 loop reads CASSRSTGTNNEQFF. CDR3 nucleotide sequence: TGTGCCAGCAGCCGTTCAACCGGGACTAACAATGAGCAGTTCTTC.

The chain couples TRBV7-6 to TRBJ2-3; TRBD1 is a possible D gene (5 bases). Trimming stripped 5 bases from V and 8 bases from J, with 14 bases between. From germline, CDR1 is SGHVS and CDR2 FNYEAQ. The CDR3 consists of 13 residues. The CDR3 loop is CASSVGAKSTQYF. CDR3 DNA: TGTGCCAGCAGCGTAGGGGCCAAGAGTACGCAGTATTTT.

This chain uses TRBV4-1 with TRBJ2-1; the D is unclear. Trimming stripped 4 bases from V and 1 base from J, with 8 bases between. Germline V gene lookup returns CDR1 MGHRA and CDR2 YSYEKL. This CDR3 comprises 14 residues. CDR3 bases: TGCGCCAGCAGCCTCTACCCGTCCTACAATGAGCAGTTCTTC. It specifies CASSLYPSYNEQFF.

The chain recombines TRBV29-1 with TRBJ2-1, with TRBD2 as a possible D gene (6 bases). The germline V gene has CDR1 SQVTM and CDR2 ANQGSEA. The CDR3 covers 14 residues. V gave up 3 bases and J gave up 0 bases, with 9 bases separating them. In DNA form, the CDR3 reads TGCAGCGTTGACGGGGGAATCTCCTACAATGAGCAGTTCTTC. This codes for CSVDGGISYNEQFF.

The chain links TRBV5-1 to TRBJ2-5; 11 bases are a match to TRBD2. The CDR3 is made up of 16 amino acids. The J segment lost 0 bases and the V segment lost 6 bases, leaving 7 bases of the junction unmatched. Germline V gene lookup returns CDR1 SGHRS and CDR2 YFSETQ. The CDR3 DNA reads as TGCGCCAGCATGGGGGCTAGCGGGAGGAACCAAGAGACCCAGTACTTC. This encodes CASMGASGRNQETQYF.

The rearrangement uses TRBV27 and TRBJ1-6, with D possibly matching TRBD1 (5 bases). CDR1 and CDR2 from the germline V gene are MNHEY and SMNVEV (reference sequence). Trimming pared 0 bases from V and 8 bases from J, leaving 14 bases between. The CDR3 has 16 amino acids. CDR3 sequence (DNA): TGTGCCAGCAGTTTATCGAACAGGAGTTTTTATTCACCCCTCCACTTT. Its translation is CASSLSNRSFYSPLHF.

The rearrangement joins TRBV4-3 to TRBJ1-1; TRBD1 aligns across 7 bases. Germline-derived CDR1 and CDR2 are LGHNA and YSLEER. V shed 3 bases, J shed 11 bases, and the junction held 9 bases outside the gene matches. This CDR3 spans 13 amino acids. The chain's CDR3 is CASSQARDSEAFF. The CDR3 DNA reads TGCGCCAGCAGCCAGGCCCGGGACAGTGAGGCTTTCTTT.

The V and J genes are TRBV9 and TRBJ1-4; unclear D gene. Germline CDR1 is SGDLS and CDR2 is YYNGEE. V lost 0 bases to trimming and J lost 3 bases, with 6 bases between them. The CDR3 runs 14 residues. This chain's CDR3 is CASSVGQANEKLFF. As DNA, the CDR3 is TGTGCCAGCAGCGTAGGTCAGGCTAATGAAAAACTGTTTTTT.

The chain uses TRBV15 and TRBJ2-5; 12 bases are a match to TRBD2. This CDR3 has 16 amino acids. The J segment lost 3 bases and the V segment lost 2 bases, leaving 4 bases of the junction unmatched. Per the germline V gene, CDR1 is LNHNV and CDR2 is YYDKDF (reference sequence). In nucleotides, the CDR3 is TGTGCCACCAGCAGATACCGGACTAGCGGGGAAGAGACCCAGTACTTC. It specifies CATSRYRTSGEETQYF.

V usage is TRBV28 and J usage is TRBJ2-3, with 8 bases identical to TRBD1. Germline trimming cut 5 bases from V and 5 bases from J; bases unmatched to any gene: 12. CDR1 MDHEN and CDR2 SYDVKM come from the germline V gene. The CDR3 spans 16 residues. The CDR3 DNA reads TGTGCCAGCAGTGGGGCCGGGACAGGCCTCTTAGATACGCAGTATTTT. Amino acid sequence: CASSGAGTGLLDTQYF. The full variable domain, completed using reference TRBV28 and TRBJ2-3, is DVKVTQSSRYLVKRTGEKVFLECVQDMDHENMFWYRQDPGLGLRLIYFSYDVKMKEKGDIPEGYSVSREKKERFSLILESASTNQTSMYLCASSGAGTGLLDTQYFGPGTRLTVL.

This clone came up a few times. The rearrangement joins TRBV5-1 to TRBJ2-7, with D possibly matching TRBD1 (5 bases). With 2 bases removed from V and 1 base from J, the gap between germline ends came to 10 bases. In germline, CDR1 is SGHRS, CDR2 YFSETQ. The CDR3 is 14 residues long. For the CDR3, the DNA is TGCGCCAGCAGCTTATCCAGGGAATCCTACGAGCAGTACTTC. Translating it yields CASSLSRESYEQYF. Looking up the rest from reference TRBV5-1 and TRBJ2-7 gives the full variable domain: KAGVTQTPRYLIKTRGQQVTLSCSPISGHRSVSWYQQTPGQGLQFLFEYFSETQRNKGNFPGRFSGRQFSNSRSEMNVSTLELGDSALYLCASSLSRESYEQYFGPGTRLTVT.